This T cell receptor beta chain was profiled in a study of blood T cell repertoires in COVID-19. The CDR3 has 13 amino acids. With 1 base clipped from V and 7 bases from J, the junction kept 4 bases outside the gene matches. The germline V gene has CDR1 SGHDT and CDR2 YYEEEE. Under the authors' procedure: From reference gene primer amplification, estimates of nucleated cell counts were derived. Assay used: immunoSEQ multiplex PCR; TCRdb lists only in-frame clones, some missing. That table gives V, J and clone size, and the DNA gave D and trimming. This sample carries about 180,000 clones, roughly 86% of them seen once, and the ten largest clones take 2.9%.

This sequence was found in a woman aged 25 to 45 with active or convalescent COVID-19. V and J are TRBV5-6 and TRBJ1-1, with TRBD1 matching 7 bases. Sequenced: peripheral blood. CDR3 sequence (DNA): TGTGCCAGCAGCTTGTGGAGGGGGCTTGAAGCTTTCTTT. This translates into CASSLWRGLEAFF.